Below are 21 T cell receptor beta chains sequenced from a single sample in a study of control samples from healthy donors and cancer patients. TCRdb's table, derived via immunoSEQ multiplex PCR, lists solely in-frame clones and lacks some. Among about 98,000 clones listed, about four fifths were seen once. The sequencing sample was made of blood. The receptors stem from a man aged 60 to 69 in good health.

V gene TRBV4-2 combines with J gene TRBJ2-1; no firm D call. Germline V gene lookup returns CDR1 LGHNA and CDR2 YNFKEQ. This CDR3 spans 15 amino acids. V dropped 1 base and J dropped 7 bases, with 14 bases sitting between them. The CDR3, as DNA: TGTGCCAGCAGCCAAGTAACAGCCTTGGGGAATGAGCAGTTCTTC. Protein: CASSQVTALGNEQFF.

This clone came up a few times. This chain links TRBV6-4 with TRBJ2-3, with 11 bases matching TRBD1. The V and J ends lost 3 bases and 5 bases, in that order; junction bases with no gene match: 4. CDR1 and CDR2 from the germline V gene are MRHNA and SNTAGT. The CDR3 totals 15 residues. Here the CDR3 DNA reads TGTGCCAGCAGTGAAGGAGGGACAGGGGGAGATACGCAGTATTTT. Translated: CASSEGGTGGDTQYF.

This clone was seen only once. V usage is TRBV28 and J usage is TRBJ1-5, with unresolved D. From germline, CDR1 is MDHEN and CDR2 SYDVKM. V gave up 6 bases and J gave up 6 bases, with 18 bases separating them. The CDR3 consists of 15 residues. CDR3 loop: CASSPRTPGLQPQHF. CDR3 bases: TGTGCCAGCAGCCCTCGGACCCCCGGTCTTCAGCCCCAGCATTTT. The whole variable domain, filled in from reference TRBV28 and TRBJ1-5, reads DVKVTQSSRYLVKRTGEKVFLECVQDMDHENMFWYRQDPGLGLRLIYFSYDVKMKEKGDIPEGYSVSREKKERFSLILESASTNQTSMYLCASSPRTPGLQPQHFGDGTRLSIL.

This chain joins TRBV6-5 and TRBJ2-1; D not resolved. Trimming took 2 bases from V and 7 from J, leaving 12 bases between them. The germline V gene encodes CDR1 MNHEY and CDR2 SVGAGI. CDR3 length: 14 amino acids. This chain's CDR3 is CASSYRFDPNEQFF. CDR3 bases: TGTGCCAGCAGTTACAGGTTTGACCCGAATGAGCAGTTCTTC.

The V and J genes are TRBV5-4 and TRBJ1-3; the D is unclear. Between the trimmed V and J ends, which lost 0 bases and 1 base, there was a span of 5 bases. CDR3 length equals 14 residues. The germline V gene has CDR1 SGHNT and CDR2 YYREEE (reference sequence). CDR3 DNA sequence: TGTGCCAGCAGCTTGGCATCGTCTGGAAACACCATATATTTT. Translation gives CASSLASSGNTIYF.

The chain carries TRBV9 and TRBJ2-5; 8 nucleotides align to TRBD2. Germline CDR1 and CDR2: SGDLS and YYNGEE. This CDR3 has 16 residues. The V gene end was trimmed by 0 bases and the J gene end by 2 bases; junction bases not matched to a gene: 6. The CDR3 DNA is TGTGCCAGCAGCGTAGGGGCCAGCGGGAGTCAAGAGACCCAGTACTTC. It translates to CASSVGASGSQETQYF.

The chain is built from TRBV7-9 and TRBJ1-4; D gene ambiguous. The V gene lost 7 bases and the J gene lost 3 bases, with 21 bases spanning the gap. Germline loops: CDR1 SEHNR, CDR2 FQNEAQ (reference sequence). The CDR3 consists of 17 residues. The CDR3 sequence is CASKKLGFMTSNEKLFF. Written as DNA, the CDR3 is TGTGCCAGCAAAAAATTGGGGTTCATGACCTCTAATGAAAAACTGTTTTTT.

The CDR3 DNA follows: TGTGCCAGCGATAGCAGCGCAGAGATGAACACTGAAGCTTTCTTT. Protein product: CASDSSAEMNTEAFF. J is TRBJ1-1 and V is TRBV9; the D is unclear. Trimming removed 7 bases from V and 0 bases from J, with 16 bases in between. The V gene's germline CDR1 is SGDLS and CDR2 YYNGEE. There are 15 residues in the CDR3.

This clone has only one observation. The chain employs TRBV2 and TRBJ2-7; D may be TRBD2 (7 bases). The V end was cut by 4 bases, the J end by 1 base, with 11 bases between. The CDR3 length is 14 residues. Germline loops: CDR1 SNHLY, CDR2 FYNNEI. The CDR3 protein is CASSVAGASYEQYF. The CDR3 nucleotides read TGTGCCAGCAGTGTGGCGGGGGCGTCCTACGAGCAGTACTTC.

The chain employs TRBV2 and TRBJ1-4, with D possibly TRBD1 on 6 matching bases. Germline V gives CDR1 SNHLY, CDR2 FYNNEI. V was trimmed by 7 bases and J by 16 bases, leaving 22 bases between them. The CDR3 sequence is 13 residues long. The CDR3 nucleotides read TGTGCCAGCACCCCGACAGGAAGCGCCAGGAAGTTTTTT. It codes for CASTPTGSARKFF.

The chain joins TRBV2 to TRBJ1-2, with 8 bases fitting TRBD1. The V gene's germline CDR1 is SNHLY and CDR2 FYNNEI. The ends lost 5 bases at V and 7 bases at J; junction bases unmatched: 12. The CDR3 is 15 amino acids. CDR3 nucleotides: TGTGCCAGCAGTCCCCAGGGGGCTGATTTTGTTGGCTACACCTTC. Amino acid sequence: CASSPQGADFVGYTF.

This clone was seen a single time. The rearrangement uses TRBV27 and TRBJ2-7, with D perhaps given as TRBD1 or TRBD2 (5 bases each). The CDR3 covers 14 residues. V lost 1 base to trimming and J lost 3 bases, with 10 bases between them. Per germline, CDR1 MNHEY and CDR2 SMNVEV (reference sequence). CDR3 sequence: CASSLFQGDYEQYF. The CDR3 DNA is TGTGCCAGCAGTTTATTTCAGGGAGACTACGAGCAGTACTTC.

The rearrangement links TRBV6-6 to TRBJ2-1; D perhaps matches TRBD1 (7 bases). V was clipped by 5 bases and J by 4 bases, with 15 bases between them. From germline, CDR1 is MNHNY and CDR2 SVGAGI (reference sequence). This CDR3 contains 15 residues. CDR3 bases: TGTGCCAGCAGTACCCCGACAGGGAGGTACAATGAGCAGTTCTTC. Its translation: CASSTPTGRYNEQFF.

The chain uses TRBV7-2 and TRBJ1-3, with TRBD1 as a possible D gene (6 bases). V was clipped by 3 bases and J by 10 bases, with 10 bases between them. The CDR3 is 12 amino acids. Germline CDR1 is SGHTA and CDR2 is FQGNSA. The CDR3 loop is CASSFRGRTIYF. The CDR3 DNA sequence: TGTGCCAGCAGCTTCAGGGGAAGAACCATATATTTT.

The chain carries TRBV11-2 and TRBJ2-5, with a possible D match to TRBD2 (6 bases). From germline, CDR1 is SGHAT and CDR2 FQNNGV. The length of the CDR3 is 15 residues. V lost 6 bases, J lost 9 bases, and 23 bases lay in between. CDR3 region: CASSSLMGTGGAQYF. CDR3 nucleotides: TGTGCCAGCAGTTCCTTAATGGGGACTGGAGGTGCCCAGTACTTC.

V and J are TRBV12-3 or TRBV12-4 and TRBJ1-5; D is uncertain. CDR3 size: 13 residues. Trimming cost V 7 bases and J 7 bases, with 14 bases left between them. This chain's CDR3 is CASTSKVAQPQHF. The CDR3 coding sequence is TGTGCCAGCACTTCTAAGGTCGCGCAGCCCCAGCATTTT.

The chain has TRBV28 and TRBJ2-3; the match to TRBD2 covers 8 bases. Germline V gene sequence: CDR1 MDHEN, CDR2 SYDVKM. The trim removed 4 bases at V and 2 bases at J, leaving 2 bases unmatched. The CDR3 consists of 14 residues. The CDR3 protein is CASSSGGPTDTQYF. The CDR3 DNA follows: TGTGCCAGCAGTTCGGGAGGGCCCACAGATACGCAGTATTTT.

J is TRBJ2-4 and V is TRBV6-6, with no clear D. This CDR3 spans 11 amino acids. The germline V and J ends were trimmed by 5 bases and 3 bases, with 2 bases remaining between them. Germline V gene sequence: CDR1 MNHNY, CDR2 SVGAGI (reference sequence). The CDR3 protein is CASSNKNIQYF. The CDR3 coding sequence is TGTGCCAGCAGTAACAAAAACATTCAGTACTTC.

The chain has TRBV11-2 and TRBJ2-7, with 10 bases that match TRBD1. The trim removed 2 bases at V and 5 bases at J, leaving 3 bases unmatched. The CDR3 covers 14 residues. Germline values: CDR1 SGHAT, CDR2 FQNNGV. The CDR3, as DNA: TGTGCCAGCAGCTTATCCGGGACAGGGGACGAGCAGTACTTC. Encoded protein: CASSLSGTGDEQYF.

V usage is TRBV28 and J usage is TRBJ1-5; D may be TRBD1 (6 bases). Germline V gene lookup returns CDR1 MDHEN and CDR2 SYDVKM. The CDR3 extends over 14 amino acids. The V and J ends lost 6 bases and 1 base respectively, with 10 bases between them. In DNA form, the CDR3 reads TGTGCCAGCAGCCACAGGGTGAGCAATCAGCCCCAGCATTTT. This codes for CASSHRVSNQPQHF.

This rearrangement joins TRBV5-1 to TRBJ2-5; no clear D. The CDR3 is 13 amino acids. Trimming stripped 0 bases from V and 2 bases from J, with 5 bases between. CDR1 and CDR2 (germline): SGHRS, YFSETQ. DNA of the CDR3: TGCGCCAGCAGCTTGGGCGGACAAGAGACCCAGTACTTC. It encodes CASSLGGQETQYF. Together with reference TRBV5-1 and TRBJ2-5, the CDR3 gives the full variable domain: KAGVTQTPRYLIKTRGQQVTLSCSPISGHRSVSWYQQTPGQGLQFLFEYFSETQRNKGNFPGRFSGRQFSNSRSEMNVSTLELGDSALYLCASSLGGQETQYFGPGTRLLVL.